This T cell receptor beta chain was captured by sequencing in a study of blood T cells in healthy people across ages. A second roughly 6 to 11 cycle PCR used barcoded and J-beta primers. TCRdb re-called the 5' RACE reads through MiXCR, storing one row per CDR3 protein. This table has 790,000 or so distinct CDR3 sequences, roughly three fifths appearing once. The length of the CDR3 is 19 residues. Trimming left V 0 bases short and J 0 bases short, with 16 bases between. The germline gives CDR1 SGHRS, CDR2 YFSETQ. The receptor's source is a man between 35 and 55 years old in good health. The rearrangement links TRBV5-1 to TRBJ2-6, with D uncertain. Sequencing input: blood. CDR3 sequence reads: CASSLALNPEYSGANVLTF. As DNA, the CDR3 is TGCGCCAGCAGCTTGGCCCTCAACCCTGAATACTCTGGGGCCAACGTCCTGACTTTC.